This TCR beta chain was documented in a study of cytomegalovirus exposure and HLA in healthy donors. Points on this clone: Its specificity is unknown.

Germline loops: CDR1 SNHLY, CDR2 FYNNEI. CDR3 length: 14 amino acids. The V gene lost 10 bases and the J gene lost 7 bases, with 23 bases spanning the gap. Notes on the study in general: Researchers catalogued around 150 TCR beta chains as cytomegalovirus-associated. Three chains tied to CMV proved CMV antigen-specific in vitro. Researchers reportedly found TCR beta sequences accurately predicted most subjects' HLA-A and HLA-B alleles.

Both 60 Vbeta primers and 13 Jbeta primers went into the PCR. Here immunoSEQ multiplex PCR was the method, and the copy in TCRdb shows in-frame clones only, minus some. The data hold approximately 90,000 clones, with 70% observed a single time. This clonotype was sampled from a woman in her forties or fifties in good health and CMV-seropositive. This chain uses TRBV2 with TRBJ2-7, with D possibly TRBD2 on 7 matching bases. Sequences were obtained from PBMCs. The CDR3: CATEGGRGSREQYF. DNA of the CDR3: TGTGCCACCGAGGGGGGGCGGGGGAGTAGGGAGCAGTACTTC.